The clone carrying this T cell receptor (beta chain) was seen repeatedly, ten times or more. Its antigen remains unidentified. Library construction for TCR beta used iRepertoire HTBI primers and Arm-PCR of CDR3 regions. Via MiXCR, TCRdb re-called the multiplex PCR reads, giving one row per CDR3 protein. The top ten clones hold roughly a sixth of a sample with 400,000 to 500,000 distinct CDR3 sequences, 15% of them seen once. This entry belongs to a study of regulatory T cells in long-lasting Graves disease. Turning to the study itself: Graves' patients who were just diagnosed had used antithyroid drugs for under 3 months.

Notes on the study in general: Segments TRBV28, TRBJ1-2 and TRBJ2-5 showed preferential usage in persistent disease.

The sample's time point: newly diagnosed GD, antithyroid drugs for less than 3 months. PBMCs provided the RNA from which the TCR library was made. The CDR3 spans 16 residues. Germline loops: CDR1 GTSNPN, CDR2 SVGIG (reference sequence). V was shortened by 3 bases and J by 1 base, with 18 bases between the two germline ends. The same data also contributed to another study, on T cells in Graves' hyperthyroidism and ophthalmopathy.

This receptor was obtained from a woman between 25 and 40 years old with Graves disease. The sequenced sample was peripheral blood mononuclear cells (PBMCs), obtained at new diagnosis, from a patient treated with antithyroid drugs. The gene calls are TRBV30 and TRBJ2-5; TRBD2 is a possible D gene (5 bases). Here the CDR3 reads CAWSPVGSGLQETQYF. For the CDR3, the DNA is TGTGCCTGGAGCCCTGTGGGAAGCGGACTCCAAGAGACCCAGTACTTC.